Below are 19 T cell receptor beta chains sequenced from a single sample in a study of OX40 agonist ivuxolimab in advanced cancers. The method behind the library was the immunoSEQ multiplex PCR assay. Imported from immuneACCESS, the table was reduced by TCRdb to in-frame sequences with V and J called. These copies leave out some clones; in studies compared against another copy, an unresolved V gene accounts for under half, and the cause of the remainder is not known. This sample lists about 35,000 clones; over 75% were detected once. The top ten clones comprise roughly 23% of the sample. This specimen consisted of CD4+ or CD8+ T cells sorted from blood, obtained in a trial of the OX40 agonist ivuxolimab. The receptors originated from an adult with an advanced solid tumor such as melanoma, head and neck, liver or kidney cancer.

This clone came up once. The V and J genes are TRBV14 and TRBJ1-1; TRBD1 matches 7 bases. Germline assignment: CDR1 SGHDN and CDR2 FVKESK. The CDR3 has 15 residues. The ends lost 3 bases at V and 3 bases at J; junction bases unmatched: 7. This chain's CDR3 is CASSHIRDSYTEAFF. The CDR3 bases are TGTGCCAGCAGCCATATCAGGGACAGCTACACTGAAGCTTTCTTT. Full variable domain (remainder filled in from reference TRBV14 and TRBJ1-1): EAGVTQFPSHSVIEKGQTVTLRCDPISGHDNLYWYRRVMGKEIKFLLHFVKESKQDESGMPNNRFLAERTGGTYSTLKVQPAELEDSGVYFCASSHIRDSYTEAFFGQGTRLTVV.

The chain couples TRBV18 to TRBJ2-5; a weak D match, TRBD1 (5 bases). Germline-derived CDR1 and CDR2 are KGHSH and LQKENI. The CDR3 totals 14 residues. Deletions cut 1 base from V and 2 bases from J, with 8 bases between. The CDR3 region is CASSPLTAQETQYF. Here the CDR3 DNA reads TGTGCCAGCTCACCACTGACAGCGCAAGAGACCCAGTACTTC.

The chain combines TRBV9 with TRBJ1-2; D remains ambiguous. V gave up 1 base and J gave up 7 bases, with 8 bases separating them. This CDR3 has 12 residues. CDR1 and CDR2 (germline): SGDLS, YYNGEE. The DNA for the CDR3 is TGTGCCAGCAGCGTACCCAACATTGGCTACACCTTC. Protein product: CASSVPNIGYTF.

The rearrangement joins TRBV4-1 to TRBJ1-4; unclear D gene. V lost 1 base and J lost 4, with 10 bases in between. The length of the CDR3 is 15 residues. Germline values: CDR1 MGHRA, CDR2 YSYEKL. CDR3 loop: CASSQGEESNEKLFF. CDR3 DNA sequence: TGCGCCAGCAGCCAAGGTGAGGAGAGTAATGAAAAACTGTTTTTT.

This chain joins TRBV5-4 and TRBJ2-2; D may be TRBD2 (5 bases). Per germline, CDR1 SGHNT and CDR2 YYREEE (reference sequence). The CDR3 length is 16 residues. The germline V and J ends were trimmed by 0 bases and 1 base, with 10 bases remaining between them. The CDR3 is CASSLGGQMNTGELFF. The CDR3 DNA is TGTGCCAGCAGCTTGGGAGGGCAGATGAACACCGGGGAGCTGTTTTTT. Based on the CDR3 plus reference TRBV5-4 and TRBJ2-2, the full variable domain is ETGVTQSPTHLIKTRGQQVTLRCSSQSGHNTVSWYQQALGQGPQFIFQYYREEENGRGNFPPRFSGLQFPNYSSELNVNALELDDSALYLCASSLGGQMNTGELFFGEGSRLTVL.

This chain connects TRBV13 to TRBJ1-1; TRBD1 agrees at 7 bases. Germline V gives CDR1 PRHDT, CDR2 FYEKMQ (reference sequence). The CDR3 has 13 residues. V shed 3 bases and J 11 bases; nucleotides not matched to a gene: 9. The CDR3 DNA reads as TGTGCCAGCAGCTTTGGGTTTGGGACAGAGGCTTTCTTT. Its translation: CASSFGFGTEAFF.

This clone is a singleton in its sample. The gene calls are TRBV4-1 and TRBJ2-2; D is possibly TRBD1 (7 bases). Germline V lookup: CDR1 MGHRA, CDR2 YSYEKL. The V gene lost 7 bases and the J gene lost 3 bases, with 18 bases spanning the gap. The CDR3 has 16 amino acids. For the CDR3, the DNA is TGCGCCAGCACCTTCGACAGGGAGGCGGACACCGGGGAGCTGTTTTTT. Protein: CASTFDREADTGELFF.

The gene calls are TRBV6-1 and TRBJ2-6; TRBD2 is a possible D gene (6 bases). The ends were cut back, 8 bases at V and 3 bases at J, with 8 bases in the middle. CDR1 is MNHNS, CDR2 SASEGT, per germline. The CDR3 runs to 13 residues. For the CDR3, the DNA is TGTGCCAGCCGCGGGATTGGGGCCAACGTCCTGACTTTC. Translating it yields CASRGIGANVLTF.

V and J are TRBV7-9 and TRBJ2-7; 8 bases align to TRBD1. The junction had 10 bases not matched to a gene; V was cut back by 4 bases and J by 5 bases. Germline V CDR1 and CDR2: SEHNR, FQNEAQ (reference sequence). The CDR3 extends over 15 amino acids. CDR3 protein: CASSSSGGFVHEQYF. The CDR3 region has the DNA TGTGCCAGCAGCTCCTCAGGGGGCTTCGTCCACGAGCAGTACTTC.

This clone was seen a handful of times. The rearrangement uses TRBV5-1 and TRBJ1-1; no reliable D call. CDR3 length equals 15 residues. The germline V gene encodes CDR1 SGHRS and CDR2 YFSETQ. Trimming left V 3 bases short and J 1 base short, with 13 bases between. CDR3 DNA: TGCGCCAGCAGCTGGTCGGGAGCTTCGAACACTGAAGCTTTCTTT. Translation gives CASSWSGASNTEAFF.

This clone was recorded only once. The CDR3 DNA follows: TGTGCCAGCAGTTTTGAGGGAAGGGGTGGCTACACCTTC. It encodes CASSFEGRGGYTF. The V call is TRBV27, the J call TRBJ1-2; D might be TRBD1 (5 bases). V was cut by 3 bases and J by 7 bases, with 12 bases left in between. CDR3 length: 13 residues. CDR1 is MNHEY and CDR2 is SMNVEV in the germline V gene (reference sequence).

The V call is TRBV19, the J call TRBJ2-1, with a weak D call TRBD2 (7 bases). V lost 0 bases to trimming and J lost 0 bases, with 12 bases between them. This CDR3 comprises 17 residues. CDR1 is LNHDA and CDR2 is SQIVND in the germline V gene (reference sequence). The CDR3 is CASSIEGGGDSYNEQFF. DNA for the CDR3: TGTGCCAGTAGTATAGAGGGAGGGGGGGACTCCTACAATGAGCAGTTCTTC.

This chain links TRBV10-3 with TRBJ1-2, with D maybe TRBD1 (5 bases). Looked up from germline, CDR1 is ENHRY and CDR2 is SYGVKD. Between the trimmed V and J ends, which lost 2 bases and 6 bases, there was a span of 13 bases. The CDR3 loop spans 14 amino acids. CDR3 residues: CAISERQSLDGYTF. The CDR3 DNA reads TGTGCCATCAGTGAGAGACAGAGTCTTGATGGCTACACCTTC.

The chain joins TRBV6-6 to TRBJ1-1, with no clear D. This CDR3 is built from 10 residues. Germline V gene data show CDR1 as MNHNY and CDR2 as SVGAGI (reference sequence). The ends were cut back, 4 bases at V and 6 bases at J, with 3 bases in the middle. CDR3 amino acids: CASSFSEAFF. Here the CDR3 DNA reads TGTGCCAGCAGTTTTTCTGAAGCTTTCTTT.

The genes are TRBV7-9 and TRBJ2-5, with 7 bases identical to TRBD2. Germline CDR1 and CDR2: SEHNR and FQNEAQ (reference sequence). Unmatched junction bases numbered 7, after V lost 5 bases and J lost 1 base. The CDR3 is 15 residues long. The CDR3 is CASSQVSGGQETQYF. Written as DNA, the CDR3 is TGTGCCAGCAGCCAAGTTTCGGGGGGCCAAGAGACCCAGTACTTC. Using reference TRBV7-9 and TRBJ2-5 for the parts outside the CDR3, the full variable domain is DTGVSQNPRHKITKRGQNVTFRCDPISEHNRLYWYRQTLGQGPEFLTYFQNEAQLEKSRLLSDRFSAERPKGSFSTLEIQRTEQGDSAMYLCASSQVSGGQETQYFGPGTRLLVL.

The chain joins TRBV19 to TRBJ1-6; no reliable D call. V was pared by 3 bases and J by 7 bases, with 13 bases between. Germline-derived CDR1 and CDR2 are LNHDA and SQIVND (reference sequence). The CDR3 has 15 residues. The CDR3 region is CASSIKEGRNSPLHF. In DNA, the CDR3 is TGTGCCAGTAGTATTAAAGAGGGAAGGAATTCACCCCTCCACTTT.

The CDR3: CASSAQGQRSSGNTIYF. In DNA form, the CDR3 reads TGTGCCAGCAGCGCCCAGGGACAGCGGAGCTCTGGAAACACCATATATTTT. This sequence joins TRBV9 and TRBJ1-3, with 7 bases matching TRBD1. Germline-derived CDR1 and CDR2 are SGDLS and YYNGEE. The CDR3 runs 17 residues. Losses at the gene ends were 3 bases for V and 0 bases for J; bases not matched to a gene: 9. Drawing the rest from reference TRBV9 and TRBJ1-3, the complete variable domain is DSGVTQTPKHLITATGQRVTLRCSPRSGDLSVYWYQQSLDQGLQFLIQYYNGEERAKGNILERFSAQQFPDLHSELNLSSLELGDSALYFCASSAQGQRSSGNTIYFGEGSWLTVV.

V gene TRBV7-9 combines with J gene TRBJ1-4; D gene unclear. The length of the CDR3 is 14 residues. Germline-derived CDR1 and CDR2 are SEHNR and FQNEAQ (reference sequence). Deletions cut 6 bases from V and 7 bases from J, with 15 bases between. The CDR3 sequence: CASSRMREVEKLFF. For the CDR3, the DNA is TGTGCCAGCAGTCGGATGCGGGAGGTTGAAAAACTGTTTTTT.

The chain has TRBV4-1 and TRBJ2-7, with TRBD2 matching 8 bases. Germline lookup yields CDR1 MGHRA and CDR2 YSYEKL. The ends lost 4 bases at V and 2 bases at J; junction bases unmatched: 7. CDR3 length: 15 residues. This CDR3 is CASSLVRGGPYEQYF. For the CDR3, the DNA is TGCGCCAGCAGCCTTGTCCGGGGGGGGCCCTACGAGCAGTACTTC.